This TCR beta chain was found in a study of cytomegalovirus exposure and HLA in healthy donors (dated by TCRdb to 2016 to 2017). A note on the overall study: In an earlier analysis of some 550 of the donors, 250 to 350 Gb of sequence data and 120 million or so unique TCR beta sequences from about 190 million T cells were reported. Donor age, sex, ethnicity and CMV serostatus were compiled together with the repertoire data. Rather than using new phenotypic data, the later analysis identified candidate immune exposures from TCR beta sequences and from how often those sequences occurred across donors. An early release covering around 630 HLA-typed donors comprised 250 to 350 gigabases of sequencing data and around 86 million unique TCR sequences. Genome-wide SNP genotypes for about 60% of the roughly 670 donors were used in a later genetic analysis, which treated that subset as a discovery cohort. A later analysis re-examined previously published TCR beta repertoires from about 700 donors and added high-resolution HLA genotyping to investigate patterns of TCR occurrence. The study used immunosequencing to profile the T cell repertoires of approximately 690 subjects and linked those repertoires to cytomegalovirus serostatus. All discovery cohort repertoires had been generated using a single sequencing platform. The number of donors typed differed by locus, with 629-630 for A, B, C, DRB1 and DQB1, around 500 for DQA1, 600 to 610 for DPA1, and around 450 for DPB1. An earlier analysis of some 500 of the donors used high-throughput TCR beta sequencing to judge whether each TCR beta V gene segment behaved as functional or pseudogenic. Among about 400 genotyped donors of the cohort, an average of around 250,000 unique TCR beta nucleotide sequences was sequenced per donor, of which about 18% were non-productive. Of the 398 genotyped donors, roughly 85% fell in the genetic ancestry cluster associated with self-reported Caucasian donors. To predict cytomegalovirus infection status, the study brought together high-throughput TCR immunosequencing, statistical association of individual TCRs with disease status, and machine learning. The study was designed to test whether signatures of past pathogen exposure could be identified by cataloging public T cell receptors. In addition to the first cohort of hundreds of subjects, a separate validation cohort of over 90 different subjects was used. HLA typing covered class I and class II loci at four-digit resolution. A few DR-DQ haplotypes were treated as single units for association and clustering because of strong linkage in the cohort.

The cohort was made up of 666 healthy bone marrow donors. At the time of sampling, all cohort members were nominally healthy, though unrecorded immune exposures were likely present. The donor was CMV seropositive and was included in the group of 300 or so seropositive cohort members. A peripheral blood sample was collected from each donor, and TCR beta sequencing was performed on peripheral blood mononuclear cells. Genomic DNA extraction from the blood cell samples was performed with the Qiagen DNeasy Blood Extraction Kit. Study-wide findings and limitations: Most TCR sequences were seen in very few donors, while some public TCRs were found in many individuals. This cohort had only TCR beta chains sequenced, and the lack of alpha or paired-chain data limited which features could be detected. The authors suggested that the approach could potentially be generalized to other disease states and immunological phenotypes. A later analysis found that most CMV-associated TCR beta chains appeared HLA-restricted, with HLA associations seemingly driven largely by CMV exposure. According to a later analysis, TCR association rates differed among HLA loci, with DRB1 alleles showing the most associated TCRs and HLA-C alleles showing the fewest. In a later analysis, several top co-occurrence clusters were reported to appear linked to parvovirus B19, influenza, CMV and Epstein-Barr virus. V-gene and J-gene trimming of TCR beta chains was associated with a missense DCLRE1C variant in a later genetic analysis, and the association was replicated in an independent cohort. The 87-base-pair reads could not distinguish some IMGT-functional V segments, including TRBV6-2 and TRBV6-3, so those segments were excluded. A cluster of highly shared sequence variants was judged likely to represent a technical artifact of the sequencing pipeline. A few of the identified cytomegalovirus-associated TCR beta chains were confirmed in vitro to be specific for cytomegalovirus antigens. For the cohort, immune exposure information was limited to CMV serostatus. Because counts were too low, approximately 15 rarely observed V segments, including chromosome 9 orphons, were excluded from the earlier analysis of 587 of the donors. Because HLA typing was unavailable for some donors at each locus, only the typed subset was used in association tests. According to a later genetic analysis, donors in an Asian-associated ancestry cluster had fewer N-insertions in productive TCRs than the roughly 670-donor mean. A later analysis found that HLA-associated TCR beta chains were more clonally expanded and had lower generation probabilities than equally common non-associated chains. When HLA alleles, especially DR and DQ, strongly co-occurred, TCR associations were difficult to assign to individual alleles. In an earlier analysis of about 550 of the donors, most TCR beta V segments were observed in productive rearrangements about 87% or about 30% of the time, broadly matching IMGT annotations. In the study, 164 TCR beta chains were listed as associated with cytomegalovirus. Correlated functional status among segregating V segments might be attributable to linkage disequilibrium, but an unknown experimental factor could not be ruled out. In both the original and validation cohorts, the classifier was reported to diagnose cytomegalovirus status with high specificity and sensitivity. At a false discovery rate of 0.05, a later analysis linked about 16,000 TCR beta sequences to specific HLA alleles. A further reported finding was that TCR beta sequences accurately predicted the HLA-A and HLA-B alleles for most subjects in the first cohort. Sequencing depth was assumed to be roughly uniform across donors in the presence/absence analyses, though that assumption may not hold.

For this clone: No cognate antigen has been identified for it. The record has no base qualities; no much larger clone is one base away.

Trimming leaves V shorter by 6 bases and J shorter by 6 bases, with the junction holding 7 bases beyond the gene matches. According to the germline V gene (reference sequence), CDR1 reads MNHEY and CDR2 reads SMNVEV. The cysteine opens and the phenylalanine closes a CDR3 of 13 amino acids. The DNA shown is the 39-base CDR3, in frame from base 1. Receptors were amplified or captured by the immunoSEQ multiplex PCR assay. For the multiplex PCR, a mixture combining 60 forward primers for TCR Vbeta segments and 13 reverse primers for TCR Jbeta segments was used. Amplification of the CDR3 region of rearranged TCR beta genes was performed with a multiplex PCR assay on genomic DNA. On the Illumina HiSeq System, the amplified TCR beta libraries were sequenced as 87-base-pair reads. Per the original workflow: A later analysis tallied 80 million to 95 million unique TCR beta chains across the 700 or so repertoires, and some 10 million of those chains were shared by two or more donors. Raw reads were error-corrected and collapsed into unique sequences with a nearest-neighbor algorithm that merged closely related sequences to remove PCR and sequencing errors. CDR3 sequences were aligned to IMGT reference sequences to assign V, D and J gene segments. Each retained sequence needed at least a six-nucleotide match to both a V gene segment and a J gene segment. A rearrangement was called productive if the CDR3 had no stop codons and remained in frame with V and J, and every other rearrangement was called non-productive. CDR3 was defined by IMGT convention, running from the second conserved V-encoded cysteine to the conserved J-encoded phenylalanine. Sequences without an unambiguous match to a single V gene segment were excluded from the earlier analysis of over 500 of the donors. An earlier analysis of just under 600 of the donors called V segments functional above 56.7% productive rearrangements and segregating when the between-donor standard deviation exceeded 5%. A statistical classification framework was developed to diagnose cytomegalovirus status using the catalog of TCR beta chain sequences. In a later analysis, TCR nucleotide sequences were compared against IMGT/GENE-DB human TR gene sequences so that V and J genes could be assigned. A later analysis assigned CDR3 sequences and most-parsimonious VDJ recombination scenarios with the TCRdist pipeline. A later analysis defined each TCR beta chain by its CDR3 amino acid sequence plus V-gene family, and excluded reads lacking a unique V-gene family. In a later analysis, around 650 highly shared, low-generation-probability nucleotide sequences were removed to address suspected cross-contamination and a sequencing artifact. In a later analysis, a clonal expansion index for each public chain was calculated from normalized within-repertoire ranks of inferred template counts. In a later analysis, generation probabilities were computed using a VDJ recombination model fitted to out-of-frame rearrangements, and the results were checked against IGoR. A later analysis scored TCR-TCR, TCR-HLA and TCR-CMV co-occurrence with hypergeometric tests, applying a repertoire-size bias correction to TCR pairs. A later analysis estimated false discovery rates by permuting HLA or CMV assignments 20 times. In a later analysis, co-occurring TCRs were grouped using DBSCAN, with TCRdist sequence similarity added in when clustering inside HLA-allele-positive subsets. Co-occurrence clustering excluded repertoires with fewer than 30,000 or more than 120,000 public chains, plus five with anomalous nucleotide sharing. The source is immuneACCESS, and TCRdb retained only in-frame sequences with V and J called. Part of the clones is not carried over; for the studies checked, unresolved V genes explain less than half of this, and the remainder is unexplained. Clonal size and the V and J genes are those of that table, whereas D and trimming came from the DNA. The sample yields 150,000 to 200,000 clones; more than 70% were counted once. The ten largest clones take up about 6.3% of the sample.

The chain joins TRBV27 to TRBJ2-7, and TRBD1 aligns with 8 junction nucleotides. Material: PBMCs. This clonotype was sampled from a male donor in good health and CMV-seropositive. The nucleotide sequence reads TGTGCCAGCAGGTTCGACAGGGGAAGCGAGCAGTACTTC. This translates into CASRFDRGSEQYF.